This T cell receptor beta chain emerged from a study of regulatory T cells in long-lasting Graves disease. Study background: More than 5 years of antithyroid drugs with positive TSH receptor antibodies defined persistent Graves' disease. Study results and limitations: Having only a small sample size may have limited accuracy. It was in persistent disease that TRBV28, TRBJ1-2 and TRBJ2-5 were favored.

HTBI primers from iRepertoire and Arm-PCR of CDR3 regions yielded the TCR beta libraries. TCRdb processed the multiplex PCR reads anew with MiXCR; each CDR3 protein has one entry. Seen here are about 660,000 distinct CDR3 sequences, 25% to 35% observed once, and the top ten hold roughly 40%. The time point is: persistent/refractory GD, antithyroid drugs over 5 years with positive TRAb. Isolated PBMC RNA provided the starting material for the TCR library. A nine-milliliter sample of peripheral blood was drawn into EDTA tubes. This clonotype was seen many times. Its specificity is not known. Germline CDR1 SGHAT, CDR2 FQNNGV. The CDR3 is 18 amino acids. V lost 1 base and J 4 bases, leaving 22 bases between the germline ends.

The clonotype was recovered from a female donor with Graves disease. This chain links TRBV11-2 with TRBJ1-1; D is perhaps TRBD1 (6 bases). This specimen was peripheral blood mononuclear cells (PBMCs), taken when the disease was refractory, from a patient treated with antithyroid drugs. CDR3 nucleotide sequence: TGTGCCAGCAGCTTAGGAGGACAGTGGGGGGCCCTGGGCACTGAAGCTTTCTTT. As protein: CASSLGGQWGALGTEAFF.